The entry below gives a single T cell receptor (beta chain) sequence along with its context. The antigen is unknown. This sample was included in a study of CD8+ T cells in alopecia areata. Study summary: Twice a day, 5 to 10 mg of oral tofacitinib was administered to treated patients.

The CDR3 runs 18 residues. V was clipped by 3 bases and J by 6 bases; unmatched bases: 18. In germline, CDR1 is MNHEY, CDR2 SMNVEV (reference sequence). TCR sequencing used cDNA made by reverse transcription of extracted RNA. TCRdb keeps only in-frame clones here, not all; method: immunoSEQ multiplex PCR. This sample has more than 150,000 clones, with 50% to 70% found just once. Findings and caveats of the study: Relative to normal scalp, lesional scalp, especially alopecia totalis/universalis, showed higher clonality.

The TCR sequence derives from a human donor with alopecia areata. The chain links TRBV27 to TRBJ2-7; TRBD1 agrees at 9 bases. The sequencing here drew on CD4+ T cells sorted from blood, taken at week 0. DNA for the CDR3: TGTGCCAGCAGTTTTCTTGAGTTTTTTCGGGACAGGGACGGCGAGCAGTACTTC. This sequence encodes CASSFLEFFRDRDGEQYF.